This entry lists 27 T cell receptor beta chains sequenced from one sample in a study of radiotherapy plus CTLA-4 blockade in lung cancer. Some clones are missing from TCRdb's copy, which holds only in-frame ones; the method was immunoSEQ multiplex PCR. The data show more than 40,000 clones, approximately 73% seen once. The source was peripheral blood, collected from a patient treated with radiotherapy plus ipilimumab. The origin of the receptors is a human donor with non-small cell lung cancer who had a complete response to radiotherapy plus ipilimumab.

The V call is TRBV15, the J call TRBJ1-2; D is perhaps TRBD1 (5 bases). This CDR3 is built from 13 residues. Germline assignment: CDR1 LNHNV and CDR2 YYDKDF (reference sequence). Trimming left V 4 bases short and J 4 bases short, with 10 bases between. The CDR3 bases are TGTGCCACCAGCACAAGACAGACCTATGGCTACACCTTC. This translates into CATSTRQTYGYTF.

The chain combines TRBV5-4 with TRBJ2-7; TRBD1 matches 10 bases. With 3 bases clipped from V and 4 bases from J, the junction kept 1 base outside the gene matches. Germline V CDR1 and CDR2: SGHNT, YYREEE (reference sequence). The CDR3 runs to 13 residues. In DNA form, the CDR3 reads TGTGCCAGCAGCTCGGGACAGGGGTACGAGCAGTACTTC. Translation gives CASSSGQGYEQYF.

About this clone itself: One junction end disagrees with the germline gene, perhaps due to a read error. The gene calls are TRBV7-7 and TRBJ1-2, with D possibly TRBD1 on 6 matching bases. CDR1 SSHAT and CDR2 FNYEAQ come from the germline V gene (reference sequence). The CDR3 runs to 14 residues. The CDR3 DNA follows: TGTGCTAGCAGCTTAGAGGCAGGGGAACATGGCTACACCTTC. This sequence encodes CASSLEAGEHGYTF.

This clone was detected a few times. The chain's CDR3 is CASSLYPRMNTEAFF. The CDR3 coding sequence is TGCGCCAGCAGCTTGTATCCCAGGATGAACACTGAAGCTTTCTTT. This sequence joins TRBV5-1 and TRBJ1-1; unclear D gene. The CDR3 has 15 amino acids. Germline V gene data show CDR1 as SGHRS and CDR2 as YFSETQ. Deletions cut 1 base from V and 0 bases from J, with 10 bases between.

The genes are TRBV7-9 and TRBJ2-3, with 10 bases lining up with TRBD2. The ends lost 3 bases at V and 4 bases at J; junction bases unmatched: 4. Germline loops: CDR1 SEHNR, CDR2 FQNEAQ (reference sequence). The CDR3 runs 15 residues. CDR3 region: CASSFSGRTPDTQYF. CDR3 bases: TGTGCCAGCAGCTTTAGCGGGAGGACCCCAGATACGCAGTATTTT.

V gene TRBV2 combines with J gene TRBJ1-5, with a possible D match to TRBD1 (5 bases). From germline, CDR1 is SNHLY and CDR2 FYNNEI. The CDR3 contains 15 residues. V was pared by 5 bases and J by 4 bases, with 15 bases between. The CDR3 sequence is CASSRQGLPNQPQHF. The DNA for the CDR3 is TGTGCCAGCAGTCGTCAGGGTTTGCCTAATCAGCCCCAGCATTTT.

The chain carries TRBV5-1 and TRBJ2-2; TRBD1 matches at 8 bases. Germline V gives CDR1 SGHRS, CDR2 YFSETQ. V dropped 4 bases and J dropped 7; count of bases not matched to a gene: 6. The CDR3 runs to 14 residues. The CDR3 region is CASSLGQGVGELFF. The DNA of the CDR3 is TGCGCCAGCAGCCTTGGACAGGGCGTCGGGGAGCTGTTTTTT.

The chain carries TRBV19 and TRBJ1-1; no definite D call. The V gene's germline CDR1 is LNHDA and CDR2 SQIVND (reference sequence). V lost 4 bases and J lost 0, with 9 bases in between. CDR3 length equals 14 residues. DNA for the CDR3: TGTGCCAGTAGTAGTCAGGCCATGAACACTGAAGCTTTCTTT. Protein sequence: CASSSQAMNTEAFF.

J is TRBJ1-4 and V is TRBV6-5, with TRBD1 matching over 9 bases. Germline assignment: CDR1 MNHEY and CDR2 SVGAGI. The CDR3 runs 15 residues. The junction had 3 bases not matched to a gene; V was cut back by 2 bases and J by 5 bases. The CDR3 DNA follows: TGTGCCAGCAGTTACGGACAGGGGTCGAATGAAAAACTGTTTTTT. Amino acid sequence: CASSYGQGSNEKLFF.

The J gene is TRBJ2-5, the V gene TRBV6-6, with D possibly matching TRBD2 (7 bases). V lost 3 bases and J lost 5, with 19 bases in between. The CDR3 length is 16 residues. Looked up from germline, CDR1 is MNHNY and CDR2 is SVGAGI (reference sequence). CDR3 sequence reads: CASSYGVRGAGETQYF. CDR3 bases: TGTGCCAGCAGTTATGGAGTCCGGGGGGCCGGGGAGACCCAGTACTTC.

The chain links TRBV5-1 to TRBJ1-4; D remains unclear. This CDR3 region has 14 residues. Germline CDR1 SGHRS, CDR2 YFSETQ. The V gene lost 4 bases and the J gene lost 6 bases, with 13 bases spanning the gap. DNA of the CDR3: TGCGCCAGCAGCGATCAGACAAACCATGAAAAACTGTTTTTT. This encodes CASSDQTNHEKLFF. The full variable domain, in which reference TRBV5-1 and TRBJ1-4 provide the parts outside the CDR3, is KAGVTQTPRYLIKTRGQQVTLSCSPISGHRSVSWYQQTPGQGLQFLFEYFSETQRNKGNFPGRFSGRQFSNSRSEMNVSTLELGDSALYLCASSDQTNHEKLFFGSGTQLSVL.

V and J are TRBV15 and TRBJ1-4; TRBD1 agrees at 7 bases. Germline V CDR1 and CDR2: LNHNV, YYDKDF (reference sequence). V was pared by 0 bases and J by 8 bases, with 12 bases of the junction left unmatched. This CDR3 comprises 17 residues. This CDR3 reads CATSRDGVWGTDEKLFF. Here the CDR3 DNA reads TGTGCCACCAGCAGAGATGGAGTGTGGGGGACAGACGAAAAACTGTTTTTT.

This clone has more than one count but fewer than ten. The chain couples TRBV6-5 to TRBJ2-7; 7 bases agree with TRBD1. The CDR3 consists of 13 residues. Germline V gene data show CDR1 as MNHEY and CDR2 as SVGAGI. V lost 4 bases and J lost 9; bases outside the gene matches: 9. The CDR3 DNA reads as TGTGCCAGCAGTTTTACAGGGGTCGAGGGGCAGTACTTC. Residues: CASSFTGVEGQYF.

The chain combines TRBV10-3 with TRBJ2-3; 10 nucleotides line up with TRBD1. Trimming took 8 bases from V and 4 from J; bases not matched to a gene: 9. The CDR3 runs to 15 residues. CDR1 is ENHRY and CDR2 is SYGVKD in the germline V gene. CDR3 nucleotide sequence: TGTGCCATCGGATCTGGGACAGGGGTAGCAGATACGCAGTATTTT. Protein product: CAIGSGTGVADTQYF.

The chain links TRBV19 to TRBJ2-3; 8 nucleotides match TRBD2. The CDR3 runs to 16 residues. Germline V gene lookup returns CDR1 LNHDA and CDR2 SQIVND (reference sequence). V shed 1 base and J 5 bases; nucleotides not matched to a gene: 8. The CDR3 nucleotides read TGTGCCAGTAGTATAGGTGGACTAGCATATCAAGATACGCAGTATTTT. Its protein is CASSIGGLAYQDTQYF.

The chain is built from TRBV6-1 and TRBJ2-5; possibly TRBD2 for D (7 bases). Trimming cost V 3 bases and J 2 bases, with 22 bases left between them. This CDR3 is built from 18 residues. Germline V lookup: CDR1 MNHNS, CDR2 SASEGT. The CDR3 coding sequence is TGTGCCAGCAGTGATCATGGGGGGGGCGGGGGCCAACAAGAGACCCAGTACTTC. Translated, it gives CASSDHGGGGGQQETQYF.

The rearrangement links TRBV29-1 to TRBJ1-2, with D perhaps matching TRBD1 (5 bases). CDR3 length equals 13 residues. Germline CDR1 reads SQVTM; CDR2 reads ANQGSEA. The V and J ends lost 3 bases and 2 bases respectively, with 10 bases between them. The CDR3 DNA is TGCAGCGTTGACGGTCCAGGGAACTATGGCTACACCTTC. Its protein product is CSVDGPGNYGYTF.

V usage is TRBV18 and J usage is TRBJ1-1, with a possible D match to TRBD1 (6 bases). V lost 7 bases and J lost 1, with 10 bases in between. The CDR3 contains 13 residues. Looked up from germline, CDR1 is KGHSH and CDR2 is LQKENI. CDR3 amino acids: CASWKGGNTEAFF. CDR3 nucleotide sequence: TGTGCCAGCTGGAAAGGGGGGAACACTGAAGCTTTCTTT.

This sequence joins TRBV7-2 and TRBJ2-3; 9 nucleotides agree with TRBD2. The V gene's germline CDR1 is SGHTA and CDR2 FQGNSA. Losses at the gene ends were 5 bases for V and 5 bases for J; bases not matched to a gene: 8. This CDR3 contains 15 residues. The CDR3 is CASSPAGGPQDTQYF. In DNA form, the CDR3 reads TGTGCCAGCAGCCCGGCGGGGGGGCCGCAAGATACGCAGTATTTT.

This sequence joins TRBV5-1 and TRBJ2-7; TRBD1 is a possible D gene (6 bases). Trimming cost V 0 bases and J 5 bases, with 12 bases left between them. The CDR3 has 14 residues. Looked up from germline, CDR1 is SGHRS and CDR2 is YFSETQ. CDR3 DNA sequence: TGCGCCAGCAGCTTGGTTCGGGACATTAACGAGCAGTACTTC. It encodes CASSLVRDINEQYF.

This clone is classed as medium-sized. CDR3 region: CASSQETGSAYEAFF. CDR3 in DNA: TGCGCCAGCAGCCAAGAAACGGGGTCGGCTTATGAAGCTTTCTTT. The V call is TRBV4-3, the J call TRBJ1-1; no firm D call. The CDR3 is 15 residues long. Germline CDR1 LGHNA, CDR2 YSLEER. The V end was cut by 0 bases, the J end by 7 bases, with 15 bases between.

This rearrangement joins TRBV5-1 to TRBJ2-5; TRBD2 matches at 9 bases. The CDR3 is 14 residues long. Germline CDR1 reads SGHRS; CDR2 reads YFSETQ. J lost 3 bases, V lost 2 bases, and 2 bases had no gene match. CDR3 DNA: TGCGCCAGCAGCTTAGCGGGGGGCAAAGAGACCCAGTACTTC. The encoded protein is CASSLAGGKETQYF. Variable domain in full (rest from reference TRBV5-1 and TRBJ2-5): KAGVTQTPRYLIKTRGQQVTLSCSPISGHRSVSWYQQTPGQGLQFLFEYFSETQRNKGNFPGRFSGRQFSNSRSEMNVSTLELGDSALYLCASSLAGGKETQYFGPGTRLLVL.

This clone is a singleton in its sample. The CDR3, as DNA: TGTGCCAGCAGCGAATTACAGGGAAACACTGAAGCTTTCTTT. Protein: CASSELQGNTEAFF. The rearrangement joins TRBV21-1 to TRBJ1-1; the table names TRBD1, a call not compared with the DNA. TRBV21-1 is a listed pseudogene. The CDR3 totals 14 residues.

The V gene is TRBV2, the J gene TRBJ2-5; TRBD1 matches 7 bases. Trimming removed 5 bases from V and 2 bases from J; junction bases left unmatched: 2. Germline V gene sequence: CDR1 SNHLY, CDR2 FYNNEI. The CDR3 is 13 amino acids. The CDR3 sequence is CASSRDRQETQYF. The CDR3 nucleotides are TGTGCCAGCAGTCGGGACAGACAAGAGACCCAGTACTTC.

The V gene is TRBV6-6, the J gene TRBJ1-2, with 8 bases fitting TRBD1. The CDR3 loop spans 14 amino acids. V was clipped by 0 bases and J by 4 bases; unmatched bases: 1. Germline V lookup: CDR1 MNHNY, CDR2 SVGAGI (reference sequence). CDR3: CASSYSDRVYGYTF. The CDR3 DNA reads TGTGCCAGCAGTTACTCGGACAGGGTCTATGGCTACACCTTC.

The J gene is TRBJ2-5, the V gene TRBV11-2; D may be TRBD2 (5 bases). The CDR3 is made up of 14 amino acids. Trimming removed 1 base at V and 5 bases at J, with 11 bases between. Germline-derived CDR1 and CDR2 are SGHAT and FQNNGV. The CDR3 DNA follows: TGTGCCAGCAGCTTAGTGGTGGGAGTGGAGACCCAGTACTTC. This sequence encodes CASSLVVGVETQYF.

The rearrangement joins TRBV7-8 to TRBJ2-1; TRBD2 matches 8 bases. CDR1 is SGHVS, CDR2 FQNEAQ, per germline. This CDR3 contains 13 residues. V shed 3 bases and J 15 bases; nucleotides not matched to a gene: 10. CDR3 DNA: TGTGCCAGCAGCTTCACTTGGACTAGCCGCCCGTTCTTC. Translated, it gives CASSFTWTSRPFF.